The clone carrying this TCR beta chain was recorded at least ten times. Its antigen is unknown. Germline loops: CDR1 MNHNY, CDR2 SVGAGI (reference sequence). There are 16 residues in the CDR3. V was clipped by 6 bases and J by 5 bases; unmatched bases: 12. The assay was run at deep level. Genomic DNA per cell subset filled all wells of several immunoSEQ plates. TCRdb keeps only in-frame clones here, not all; method: immunoSEQ multiplex PCR. The sample consists of about a million clones, 60% to 85% of them appearing once. The data were obtained in a study of shared clonotypes between healthy human individuals. General study results and limits: Deeper or shallower sequencing was expected to change how clonotypes are shared among donors. Against clonotypes common to all four donors, non-shared ones had lower generation probabilities.

The rearrangement uses TRBV6-6 and TRBJ2-2; 7 bases are a match to TRBD1. Sequencing used memory CD4+ T cells from PBMCs. Documented subset: CD45RA-negative fraction. The receptor was isolated from a young man in good health. Some clones in this sample may be carry-over from other donors' samples. The CDR3 DNA sequence: TGTGCCAGCAGCCCGGGGACGTCCAGGGGGACCGGGGAGCTGTTTTTT. Its protein product is CASSPGTSRGTGELFF.